This TCR beta chain is drawn from a study of T cells after yellow fever vaccination. Germline-derived CDR1 and CDR2 are LNHDA and SQIVND (reference sequence). Losses at the gene ends were 6 bases for V and 6 bases for J; bases not matched to a gene: 5. The CDR3 consists of 13 residues. A single record per CDR3 protein comes from TCRdb applying MiXCR to the 5' RACE reads. The data show some 600,000 distinct CDR3 sequences, roughly an eighth seen once. The material sequenced was PBMCs, taken on the day of the yellow fever booster vaccination. V usage is TRBV19 and J usage is TRBJ1-2, with 9 bases aligning to TRBD1. This TCR was recovered from a man aged 25-40 years who received the YFV17D yellow fever vaccine. The CDR3, as DNA: TGTGCCAGTAGCGGGACAGGGCGAGATGGCTACACCTTC. It yields the protein CASSGTGRDGYTF.